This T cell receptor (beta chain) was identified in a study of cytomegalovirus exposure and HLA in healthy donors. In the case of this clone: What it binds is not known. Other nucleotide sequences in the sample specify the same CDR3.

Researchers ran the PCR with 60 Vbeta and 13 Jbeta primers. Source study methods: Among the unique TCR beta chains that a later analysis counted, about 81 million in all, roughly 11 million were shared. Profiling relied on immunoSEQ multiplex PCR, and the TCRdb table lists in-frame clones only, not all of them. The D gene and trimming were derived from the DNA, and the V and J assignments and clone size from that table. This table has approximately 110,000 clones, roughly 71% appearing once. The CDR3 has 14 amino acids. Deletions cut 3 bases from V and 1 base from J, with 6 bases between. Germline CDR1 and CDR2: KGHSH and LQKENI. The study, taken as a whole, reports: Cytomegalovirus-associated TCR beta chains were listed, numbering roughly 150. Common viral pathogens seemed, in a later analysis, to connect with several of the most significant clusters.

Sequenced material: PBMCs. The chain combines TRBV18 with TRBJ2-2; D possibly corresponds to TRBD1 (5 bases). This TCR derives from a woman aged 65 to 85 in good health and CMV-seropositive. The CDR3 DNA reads TGTGCCAGCTCACCTGGACAGAACACCGGGGAGCTGTTTTTT. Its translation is CASSPGQNTGELFF.